The clone carrying this TCR beta chain was picked up a small number of times. Per the authors' pipeline: Amplification with reference gene primers provided the estimates of nucleated cell counts. Using immunoSEQ multiplex PCR, the repertoire was profiled, and TCRdb retains in-frame clones only, with some absent. The D gene and trimming were derived from the DNA, and the V and J assignments and clone size from that table. The sample yields some 150,000 clones, 78% seen once. These data come from a study of blood T cell repertoires in COVID-19. Looking at the study overall: Specimens from acute and convalescent COVID-19 originated in the United States, Italy and Spain. PBMCs, B-cell-depleted T cells, or T cells were the source of the cDNA or gDNA that made up the material.

The CDR3 loop spans 16 amino acids. Germline values: CDR1 SGHRS, CDR2 YFSETQ. The trim removed 7 bases at V and 3 bases at J, leaving 9 bases unmatched. This chain links TRBV5-1 with TRBJ2-7; 14 bases fit TRBD2. This TCR derives from a woman older than 75 with acute or convalescent COVID-19. The sequenced sample was peripheral blood. In DNA form, the CDR3 reads TGCGCCAGCCAGCCCTCCGGGACTAGCGGGAGCTACGAGCAGTACTTC. This encodes CASQPSGTSGSYEQYF.